What follows are 15 T cell receptor beta chains derived from one specimen sequenced in a study of cytomegalovirus exposure and HLA in healthy donors. Both 60 Vbeta primers and 13 Jbeta primers went into the PCR. Libraries were prepared by immunoSEQ multiplex PCR; TCRdb keeps only in-frame clonotypes and omits some of them. The sample carries 180,000 or so clones, 75% to 85% recorded once. The sequenced sample consisted of PBMCs. These receptors were obtained from a man aged 18 to 30 in good health and CMV-seronegative.

The chain combines TRBV7-6 with TRBJ1-6, with unresolved D. This CDR3 is 14 amino acids long. With 5 bases removed from V and 4 bases from J, the gap between germline ends came to 9 bases. Germline V gene data show CDR1 as SGHVS and CDR2 as FNYEAQ. The chain's CDR3 is CASSPTTYNSPLHF. CDR3 DNA sequence: TGTGCCAGCAGCCCGACTACGTATAATTCACCCCTCCACTTT.

The chain has TRBV19 and TRBJ1-1; D perhaps matches TRBD1 (5 bases). Germline V CDR1 and CDR2: LNHDA, SQIVND (reference sequence). This CDR3 contains 14 residues. V was clipped by 7 bases and J by 7 bases, with 19 bases between them. The CDR3 coding sequence is TGTGCCAGTATCGGGTGGGGCAGTACGCATGAAGCTTTCTTT. Protein: CASIGWGSTHEAFF.

The chain uses TRBV2 and TRBJ1-5; D is undetermined. The CDR3 runs 14 residues. V lost 5 bases to trimming and J lost 1 base, with 9 bases between them. Germline V CDR1 and CDR2: SNHLY, FYNNEI. The chain's CDR3 is CASSYGVSNQPQHF. The CDR3 nucleotides are TGTGCCAGCAGTTACGGAGTAAGCAATCAGCCCCAGCATTTT.

The J gene is TRBJ2-7, the V gene TRBV7-3, with 7 bases identical to TRBD2. The junction had 4 bases not matched to a gene; V was cut back by 1 base and J by 7 bases. The CDR3 extends over 13 amino acids. CDR1 is SGHTA and CDR2 is FQGTGA in the germline V gene. The CDR3 DNA is TGTGCCAGCAGCTTAATCCCCGGGAGGGAGCAGTACTTC. It codes for CASSLIPGREQYF.

This chain links TRBV9 with TRBJ1-1; D possibly corresponds to TRBD1 (6 bases). This CDR3 comprises 14 residues. V lost 0 bases and J 6 bases, leaving 12 bases between the germline ends. In germline, CDR1 is SGDLS, CDR2 YYNGEE. CDR3 residues: CASSVDIRGSEAFF. For the CDR3, the DNA is TGTGCCAGCAGCGTAGATATCAGGGGCTCTGAAGCTTTCTTT.

This sequence joins TRBV5-1 and TRBJ1-4; 9 positions match TRBD1. The CDR3 is made up of 15 amino acids. J was trimmed by 9 bases and V by 4 bases; bases with no gene match: 10. The germline CDR1 and CDR2 sequences are SGHRS and YFSETQ. The CDR3: CASSTGQGGKKKLFF. In DNA, the CDR3 is TGCGCCAGCAGCACGGGACAGGGCGGGAAAAAAAAACTGTTTTTT.

This rearrangement joins TRBV27 to TRBJ1-2; D possibly corresponds to TRBD1 (6 bases). The V and J ends lost 7 bases and 6 bases respectively, with 21 bases between them. In germline, CDR1 is MNHEY, CDR2 SMNVEV (reference sequence). The CDR3 is made up of 15 amino acids. CDR3 sequence (DNA): TGTGCCAGCACCCCCATAGGCGGGGGGCCCAATGGCTACACCTTC. This encodes CASTPIGGGPNGYTF.

Details on this clone: Mismatch with germline at one junction end may stem from a read error. V is TRBV7-9 and J is TRBJ1-4; perhaps TRBD1 as D (6 bases). The CDR3 totals 16 residues. Germline CDR1 SEHNR, CDR2 FQNEAQ (reference sequence). The CDR3 loop reads CSSRLTGTSVNEKLFF. The CDR3 DNA sequence: TGTTCCAGCAGGCTAACCGGGACAAGCGTTAATGAAAAACTGTTTTTT.

The CDR3 spells CASSLSMNTEAFF. The CDR3 bases are TGTGCCAGCAGCTTAAGCATGAACACTGAAGCTTTCTTT. The chain is built from TRBV7-2 and TRBJ1-1; D is unclear. Trimming cost V 2 bases and J 0 bases, with 4 bases left between them. Germline CDR1 reads SGHTA; CDR2 reads FQGNSA. The CDR3 runs 13 residues.

The chain carries TRBV7-9 and TRBJ1-2; the D is unclear. The V end lost 3 bases, the J end lost 0 bases, and 11 bases lay between the germline ends. The CDR3 is 15 amino acids. Germline CDR1 and CDR2: SEHNR and FQNEAQ (reference sequence). CDR3 sequence (DNA): TGTGCCAGCAGCTTGGGTTCCGAGGCTAACTATGGCTACACCTTC. Its translation is CASSLGSEANYGYTF.

The chain combines TRBV11-1 with TRBJ1-1; tentative D call: TRBD1 (6 bases). Germline loops: CDR1 SGHAT, CDR2 FQDESV (reference sequence). V lost 5 bases and J 10 bases, leaving 14 bases between the germline ends. The CDR3 consists of 12 residues. The CDR3 is CASSPWGGTAFF. The CDR3 region has the DNA TGTGCCAGCAGCCCTTGGGGGGGCACAGCTTTCTTT.

With respect to this clone: A read error may produce the germline difference seen at one junction end. This chain connects TRBV4-3 to TRBJ2-3; TRBD2 matches 7 bases. The CDR3 extends over 18 amino acids. Per germline, CDR1 LGHNA and CDR2 YSLEER. Written as DNA, the CDR3 is TGCCCCAGCAGCCAAGCCGCGGGAGCCGATTGGAACACAGATACGCAGTATTTT. Encoded protein: CPSSQAAGADWNTDTQYF.

The V and J genes are TRBV6-6 and TRBJ2-2, with 9 bases that match TRBD2. This CDR3 region has 16 residues. The germline V gene encodes CDR1 MNHNY and CDR2 SVGAGI (reference sequence). V shed 7 bases and J 4 bases; nucleotides not matched to a gene: 10. Written as DNA, the CDR3 is TGTGCCAGCAAGATGAGCGGGGGGTGGGGCACCGGGGAGCTGTTTTTT. This sequence encodes CASKMSGGWGTGELFF.

This clone was seen only once. The chain carries TRBV6-6 and TRBJ1-3, with D possibly TRBD1 on 5 matching bases. Germline V gene lookup returns CDR1 MNHNY and CDR2 SVGAGI (reference sequence). The V end was cut by 6 bases, the J end by 2 bases, with 17 bases between. The CDR3 contains 16 residues. CDR3 protein: CASSPSSGRTGNTIYF. DNA of the CDR3: TGTGCCAGCAGCCCCTCCTCAGGGAGGACTGGAAACACCATATATTTT.

The chain employs TRBV27 and TRBJ2-7; TRBD1 agrees at 11 bases. The V gene end was trimmed by 6 bases and the J gene end by 4 bases; junction bases not matched to a gene: 8. This CDR3 is 15 amino acids long. The germline gives CDR1 MNHEY, CDR2 SMNVEV (reference sequence). The CDR3 region is CASSTGTGGLYEQYF. The DNA of the CDR3 is TGTGCCAGCAGCACCGGGACAGGGGGTTTATACGAGCAGTACTTC.